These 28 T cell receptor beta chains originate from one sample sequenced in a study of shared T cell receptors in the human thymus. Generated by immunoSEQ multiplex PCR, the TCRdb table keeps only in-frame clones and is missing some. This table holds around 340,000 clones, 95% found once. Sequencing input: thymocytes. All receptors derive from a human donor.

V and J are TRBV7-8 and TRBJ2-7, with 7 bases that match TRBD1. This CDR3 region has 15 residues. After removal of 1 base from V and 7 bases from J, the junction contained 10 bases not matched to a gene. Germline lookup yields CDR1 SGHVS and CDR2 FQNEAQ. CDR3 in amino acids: CASSLEGAPVVEQYF. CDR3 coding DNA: TGTGCCAGCAGCTTAGAGGGGGCTCCGGTGGTAGAGCAGTACTTC. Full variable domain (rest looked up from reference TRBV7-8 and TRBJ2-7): GAGVSQSPRYKVAKRGQDVALRCDPISGHVSLFWYQQALGQGPEFLTYFQNEAQLDKSGLPSDRFFAERPEGSVSTLKIQRTQQEDSAVYLCASSLEGAPVVEQYFGPGTRLTVT.

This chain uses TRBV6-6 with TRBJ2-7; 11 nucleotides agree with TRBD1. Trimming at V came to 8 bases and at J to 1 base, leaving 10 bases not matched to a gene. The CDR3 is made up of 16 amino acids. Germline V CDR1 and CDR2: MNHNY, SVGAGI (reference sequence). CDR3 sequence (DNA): TGTGCCAGCGGCTCACCGGGACAGGGGGAATCCTACGAGCAGTACTTC. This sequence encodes CASGSPGQGESYEQYF.

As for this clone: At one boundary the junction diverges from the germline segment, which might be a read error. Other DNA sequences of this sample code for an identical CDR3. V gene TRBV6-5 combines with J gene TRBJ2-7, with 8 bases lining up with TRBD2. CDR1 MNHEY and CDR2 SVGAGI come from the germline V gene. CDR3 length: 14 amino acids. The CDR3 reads CASSPGLGFYEQYF. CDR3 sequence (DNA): TGTGCCAGCAGCCCGGGACTAGGTTTCTACGAGCAGTACTTT.

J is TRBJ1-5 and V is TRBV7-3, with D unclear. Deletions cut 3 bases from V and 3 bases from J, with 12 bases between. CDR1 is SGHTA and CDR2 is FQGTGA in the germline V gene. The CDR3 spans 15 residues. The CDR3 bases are TGTGCCAGCAGCTTCCTAGTTGGAAACAATCAGCCCCAGCATTTT. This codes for CASSFLVGNNQPQHF.

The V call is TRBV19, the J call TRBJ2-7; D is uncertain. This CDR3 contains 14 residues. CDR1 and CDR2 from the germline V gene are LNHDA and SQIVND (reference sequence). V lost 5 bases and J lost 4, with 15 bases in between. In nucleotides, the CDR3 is TGTGCCAGTAGTGCCACGTCCGAATCTTACGAGCAGTACTTC. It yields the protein CASSATSESYEQYF.

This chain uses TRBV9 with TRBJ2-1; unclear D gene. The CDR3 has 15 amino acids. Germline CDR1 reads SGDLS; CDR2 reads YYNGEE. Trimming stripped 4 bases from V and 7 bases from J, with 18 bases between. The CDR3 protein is CASSPREVDINEQFF. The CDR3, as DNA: TGTGCCAGCAGCCCCAGAGAGGTGGATATAAATGAGCAGTTCTTC.

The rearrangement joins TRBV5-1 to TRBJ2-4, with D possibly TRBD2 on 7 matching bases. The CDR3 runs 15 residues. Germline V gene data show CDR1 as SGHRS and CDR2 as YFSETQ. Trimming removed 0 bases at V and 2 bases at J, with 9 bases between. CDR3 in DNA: TGCGCCAGCAGCTTGGAGCGGGACACCAAAAACATTCAGTACTTC. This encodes CASSLERDTKNIQYF.

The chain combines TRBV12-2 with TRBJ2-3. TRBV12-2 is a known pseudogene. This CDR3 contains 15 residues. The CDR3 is CASRLVTHPNDTQYF. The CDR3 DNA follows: TGTGCAAGTCGCTTAGTAACCCACCCGAACGATACGCAGTATTTT.

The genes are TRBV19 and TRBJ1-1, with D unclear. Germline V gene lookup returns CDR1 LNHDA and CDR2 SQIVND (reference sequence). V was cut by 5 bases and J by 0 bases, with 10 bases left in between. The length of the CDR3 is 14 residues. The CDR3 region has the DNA TGTGCCAGTAGTCGGCTTCGGGTGAACACTGAAGCTTTCTTT. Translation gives CASSRLRVNTEAFF.

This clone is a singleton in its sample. CDR3 sequence (DNA): TGTGCCAGCAGTTTATTCCCGTTTGGGGGTGGACGCACAGATACGCAGTATTTT. Translated, it gives CASSLFPFGGGRTDTQYF. The chain uses TRBV27 and TRBJ2-3; either TRBD1 or TRBD2 may supply D (5 bases each). Germline CDR1 is MNHEY and CDR2 is SMNVEV (reference sequence). CDR3 length: 18 amino acids. The germline V and J ends were trimmed by 1 base and 1 base, with 18 bases remaining between them.

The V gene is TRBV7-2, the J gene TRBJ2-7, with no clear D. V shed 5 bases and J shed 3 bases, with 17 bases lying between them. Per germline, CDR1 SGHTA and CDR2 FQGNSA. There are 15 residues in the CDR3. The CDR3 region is CASSPIGPQVYEQYF. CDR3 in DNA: TGTGCCAGCAGCCCTATTGGTCCTCAAGTCTACGAGCAGTACTTC. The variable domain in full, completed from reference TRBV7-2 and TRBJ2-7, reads GAGVSQSPSNKVTEKGKDVELRCDPISGHTALYWYRQSLGQGLEFLIYFQGNSAPDKSGLPSDRFSAERTGGSVSTLTIQRTQQEDSAVYLCASSPIGPQVYEQYFGPGTRLTVT.

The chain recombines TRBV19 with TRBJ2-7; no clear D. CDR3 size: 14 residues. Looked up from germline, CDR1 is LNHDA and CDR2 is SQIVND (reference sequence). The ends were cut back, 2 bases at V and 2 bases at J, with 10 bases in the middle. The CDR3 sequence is CASSILVGTYEQYF. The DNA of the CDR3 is TGTGCCAGTAGTATATTGGTGGGAACCTACGAGCAGTACTTC.

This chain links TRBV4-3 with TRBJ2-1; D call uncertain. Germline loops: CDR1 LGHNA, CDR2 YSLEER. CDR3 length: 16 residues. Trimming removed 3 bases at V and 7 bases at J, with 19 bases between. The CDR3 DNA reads TGCGCCAGCAGCCAGGGCCTGGCGGTTGGATTGAATGAGCAGTTCTTC. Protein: CASSQGLAVGLNEQFF.

The CDR3 DNA reads as TGTGCCAGCAGTTTGAGCTCCAACACCGAGAAGCCCCAGCATTTT. Translation gives CASSLSSNTEKPQHF. This rearrangement joins TRBV27 to TRBJ1-5, with unresolved D. The germline V and J ends were trimmed by 3 bases and 8 bases, with 17 bases remaining between them. Germline V gene sequence: CDR1 MNHEY, CDR2 SMNVEV (reference sequence). The CDR3 length is 15 residues.

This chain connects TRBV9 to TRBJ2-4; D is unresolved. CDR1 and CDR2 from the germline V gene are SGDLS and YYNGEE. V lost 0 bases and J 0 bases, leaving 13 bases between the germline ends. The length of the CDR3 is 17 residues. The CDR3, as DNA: TGTGCCAGCAGCGTAGGTGAGACAATGCTAGCCAAAAACATTCAGTACTTC. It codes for CASSVGETMLAKNIQYF.

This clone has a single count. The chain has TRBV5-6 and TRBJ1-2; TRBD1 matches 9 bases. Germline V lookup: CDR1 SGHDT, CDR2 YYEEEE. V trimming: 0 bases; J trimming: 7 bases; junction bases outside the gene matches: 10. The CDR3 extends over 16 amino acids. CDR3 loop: CASSLALQGAGSGYTF. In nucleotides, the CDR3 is TGTGCCAGCAGCTTGGCCCTACAGGGGGCGGGGAGTGGCTACACCTTC.

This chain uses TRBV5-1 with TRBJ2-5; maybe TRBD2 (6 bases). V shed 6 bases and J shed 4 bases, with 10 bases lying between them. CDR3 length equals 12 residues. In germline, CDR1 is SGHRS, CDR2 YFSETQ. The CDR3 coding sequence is TGCGCCAGCACCAGGCGGGGAGAGACCCAGTACTTC. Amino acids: CASTRRGETQYF. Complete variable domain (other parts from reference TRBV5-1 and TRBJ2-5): KAGVTQTPRYLIKTRGQQVTLSCSPISGHRSVSWYQQTPGQGLQFLFEYFSETQRNKGNFPGRFSGRQFSNSRSEMNVSTLELGDSALYLCASTRRGETQYFGPGTRLLVL.

DNA for the CDR3: TGTGCCAGCAGTACCCAACAGGGGGATTCCTACAATGAGCAGTTCTTC. Its translation is CASSTQQGDSYNEQFF. The chain links TRBV27 to TRBJ2-1; 8 positions match TRBD1. Germline assignment: CDR1 MNHEY and CDR2 SMNVEV (reference sequence). V dropped 5 bases and J dropped 1; count of bases not matched to a gene: 7. The CDR3 totals 16 residues.

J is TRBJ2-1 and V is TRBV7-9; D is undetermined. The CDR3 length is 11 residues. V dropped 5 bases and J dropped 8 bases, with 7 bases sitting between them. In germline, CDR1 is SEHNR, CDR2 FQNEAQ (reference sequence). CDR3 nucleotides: TGTGCCAGCAGCCTAAACCATGAGCAGTTCTTC. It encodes CASSLNHEQFF.

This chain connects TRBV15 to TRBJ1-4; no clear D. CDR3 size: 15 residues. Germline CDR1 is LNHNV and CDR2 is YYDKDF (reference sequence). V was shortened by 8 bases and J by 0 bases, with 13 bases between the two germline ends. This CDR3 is CATQTAMTTNEKLFF. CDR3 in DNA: TGTGCCACCCAGACCGCAATGACAACTAATGAAAAACTGTTTTTT.

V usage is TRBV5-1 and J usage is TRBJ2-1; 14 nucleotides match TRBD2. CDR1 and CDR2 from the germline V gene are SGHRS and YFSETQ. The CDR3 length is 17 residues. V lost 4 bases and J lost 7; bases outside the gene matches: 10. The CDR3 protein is CASSPRGLAGVMNEQFF. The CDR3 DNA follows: TGCGCCAGCAGCCCGCGGGGACTAGCGGGAGTGATGAATGAGCAGTTCTTC.

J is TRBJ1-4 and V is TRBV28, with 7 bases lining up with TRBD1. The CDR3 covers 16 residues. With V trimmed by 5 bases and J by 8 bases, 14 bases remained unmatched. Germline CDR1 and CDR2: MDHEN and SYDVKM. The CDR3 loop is CASSPSPTGTEEKLFF. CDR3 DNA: TGTGCCAGCAGTCCATCACCCACCGGGACAGAGGAAAAACTGTTTTTT. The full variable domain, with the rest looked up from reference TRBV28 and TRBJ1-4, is DVKVTQSSRYLVKRTGEKVFLECVQDMDHENMFWYRQDPGLGLRLIYFSYDVKMKEKGDIPEGYSVSREKKERFSLILESASTNQTSMYLCASSPSPTGTEEKLFFGSGTQLSVL.

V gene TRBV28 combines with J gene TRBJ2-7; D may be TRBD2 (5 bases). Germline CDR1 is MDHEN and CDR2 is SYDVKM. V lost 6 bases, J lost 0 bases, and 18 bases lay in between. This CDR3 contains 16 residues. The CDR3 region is CASSLTGGGFSYEQYF. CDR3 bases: TGTGCCAGCAGCCTGACTGGCGGCGGGTTCTCCTACGAGCAGTACTTC.

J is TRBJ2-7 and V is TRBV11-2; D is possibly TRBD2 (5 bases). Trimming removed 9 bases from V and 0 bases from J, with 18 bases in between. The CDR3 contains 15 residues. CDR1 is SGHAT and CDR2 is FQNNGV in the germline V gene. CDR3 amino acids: CARVYGGSSSYEQYF. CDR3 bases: TGTGCCAGGGTCTACGGCGGGTCGAGCTCCTACGAGCAGTACTTC.

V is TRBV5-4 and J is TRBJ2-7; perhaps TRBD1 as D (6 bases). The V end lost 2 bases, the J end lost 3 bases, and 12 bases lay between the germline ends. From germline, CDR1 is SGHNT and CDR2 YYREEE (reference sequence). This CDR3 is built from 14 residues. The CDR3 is CASSLQGGIYEQYF. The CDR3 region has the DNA TGTGCCAGCAGCTTACAGGGTGGGATCTACGAGCAGTACTTC.

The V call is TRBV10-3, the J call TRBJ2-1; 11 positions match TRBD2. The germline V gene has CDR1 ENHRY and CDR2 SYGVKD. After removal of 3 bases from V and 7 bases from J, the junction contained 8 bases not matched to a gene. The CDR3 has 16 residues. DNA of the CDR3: TGTGCCATCAGTGAAGTTAGCGGGAGGGCCAGGAATGAGCAGTTCTTC. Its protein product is CAISEVSGRARNEQFF.

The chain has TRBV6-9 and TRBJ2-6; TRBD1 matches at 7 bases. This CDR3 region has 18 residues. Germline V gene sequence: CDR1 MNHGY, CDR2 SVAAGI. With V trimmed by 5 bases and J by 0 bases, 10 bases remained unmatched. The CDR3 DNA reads TGTGCCAGCAGTCCGGGACAGCCCCCTCACTCTGGGGCCAACGTCCTGACTTTC. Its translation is CASSPGQPPHSGANVLTF.

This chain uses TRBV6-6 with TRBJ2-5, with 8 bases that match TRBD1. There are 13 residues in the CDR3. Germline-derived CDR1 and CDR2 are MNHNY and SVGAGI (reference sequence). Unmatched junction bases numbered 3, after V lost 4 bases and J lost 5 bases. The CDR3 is CASSSRQGETQYF. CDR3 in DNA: TGTGCCAGCAGTTCGCGACAGGGGGAGACCCAGTACTTC.